This T cell receptor beta chain was identified during a study of neurological immune-mediated disorders. Sequencing runs each generated in excess of 180 million TCR-beta sequences derived from 15-18 subjects. TCRdb ran MiXCR on the 5' RACE reads and lists one entry per CDR3 protein. The sample holds about 76,000 distinct CDR3 sequences; 17% are singletons and the top ten take approximately 15%. The CDR3 extends over 15 amino acids. The germline V gene encodes CDR1 MNHEY and CDR2 SVGAGI. Trimming shortened V by 5 bases and J by 2 bases, and 15 bases separated the two germline ends. The clonotype was recovered from a middle-aged woman in good health. V usage is TRBV6-5 and J usage is TRBJ1-2; D might be TRBD1 (5 bases). The sample was PBMCs. CDR3 loop: CASSTQGGSNYGYTF. In nucleotides, the CDR3 is TGTGCCAGCAGTACGCAGGGAGGGAGCAACTATGGCTACACCTTC.